This TCR beta chain emerged from a study of cytomegalovirus exposure and HLA in healthy donors. With 60 Vbeta and 13 Jbeta primers, the PCR was carried out. Sequencing used immunoSEQ multiplex PCR; TCRdb keeps in-frame clones, though not all of them. The clone table shows about 210,000 clones, with the ten largest holding about 1%. The receptor was derived from a woman in her 30s in good health and CMV-seropositive. The sample taken for sequencing was PBMCs.

The CDR3 reads CASSPTQGMGEAFF. CDR3 nucleotides: TGTGCCAGCAGCCCTACACAGGGGATGGGTGAAGCTTTCTTT. The chain carries TRBV11-2 and TRBJ1-1; 7 bases fit TRBD1. V gave up 5 bases and J gave up 7 bases; unmatched junction bases: 10. CDR3 size: 14 residues. Per the germline V gene, CDR1 is SGHAT and CDR2 is FQNNGV.